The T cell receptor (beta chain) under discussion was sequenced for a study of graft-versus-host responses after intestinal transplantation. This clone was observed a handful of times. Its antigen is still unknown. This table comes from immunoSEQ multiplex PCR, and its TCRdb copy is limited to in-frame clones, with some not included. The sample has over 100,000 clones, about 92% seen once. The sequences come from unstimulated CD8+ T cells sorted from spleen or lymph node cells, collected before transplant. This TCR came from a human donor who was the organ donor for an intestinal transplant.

The CDR3 region has the DNA TGTGCCGGCGGGACGGCCTACGAGCAGTACTTC. It encodes CAGGTAYEQYF. The J gene is TRBJ2-7, the V gene TRBV7-9; weak D call: TRBD2 (6 bases). CDR1 and CDR2 (germline): SEHNR, FQNEAQ (reference sequence). Trimming took 11 bases from V and 2 from J, leaving 10 bases between them. The CDR3 is 11 amino acids.